The next 28 T cell receptor beta chains were all read from a single sample in a study of OX40 agonist ivuxolimab in advanced cancers. The table came from immunoSEQ multiplex PCR; TCRdb's copy has only in-frame clones and leaves some out. Of about 48,000 clones in the sample, 65% to 85% were seen once. The specimen comprised CD4+ or CD8+ T cells sorted from blood, sampled in a trial of the OX40 agonist ivuxolimab. The receptors derive from an adult with an advanced solid tumor such as melanoma, head and neck, liver or kidney cancer.

The CDR3 sequence: CASSRPGQGPAKYNSPLHF. The DNA of the CDR3 is TGTGCCAGCAGCCGGCCGGGACAGGGACCGGCAAAATATAATTCACCCCTCCACTTT. This chain uses TRBV7-9 with TRBJ1-6, with 9 positions matching TRBD1. The CDR3 runs 19 residues. CDR1 SEHNR and CDR2 FQNEAQ come from the germline V gene (reference sequence). The V gene end was trimmed by 5 bases and the J gene end by 4 bases; junction bases not matched to a gene: 15.

This clone was picked up a small number of times. V gene TRBV4-3 combines with J gene TRBJ2-2, with 13 positions matching TRBD2. Germline lookup yields CDR1 LGHNA and CDR2 YSLEER. The CDR3 consists of 17 residues. Trimming removed 4 bases from V and 3 bases from J; junction bases left unmatched: 5. CDR3 loop: CASSPLAGGPDTGELFF. The CDR3 DNA sequence: TGCGCCAGCAGCCCACTAGCGGGAGGGCCCGACACCGGGGAGCTGTTTTTT.

CDR3 amino acids: CASSVTESPLAGNTIYF. CDR3 coding DNA: TGTGCCAGCAGCGTAACTGAAAGCCCCCTGGCTGGAAACACCATATATTTT. J is TRBJ1-3 and V is TRBV9, with D unclear. This CDR3 has 17 residues. V lost 1 base and J lost 2, with 16 bases in between. Germline CDR1 is SGDLS and CDR2 is YYNGEE.

This rearrangement joins TRBV7-6 to TRBJ1-1, with D maybe TRBD1 (5 bases). This CDR3 is 17 amino acids long. Trimming cost V 1 base and J 4 bases, with 19 bases left between them. Germline CDR1 SGHVS, CDR2 FNYEAQ. CDR3 amino acids: CASSLVPGPGSITEAFF. The CDR3 bases are TGTGCCAGCAGCTTAGTTCCGGGACCCGGGAGTATCACTGAAGCTTTCTTT.

The CDR3 region is CASSSRRGGSENQPQHF. CDR3 in DNA: TGTGCCAGCAGTTCCAGGAGAGGGGGCAGTGAGAATCAGCCCCAGCATTTT. The V call is TRBV27, the J call TRBJ1-5; 7 bases map to TRBD1. V lost 4 bases to trimming and J lost 4 bases; unmatched junction nucleotides: 13. The CDR3 has 17 amino acids. Germline assignment: CDR1 MNHEY and CDR2 SMNVEV (reference sequence).

This chain joins TRBV27 and TRBJ2-2, with D perhaps TRBD2 (6 bases). The CDR3 length is 14 residues. The germline V gene encodes CDR1 MNHEY and CDR2 SMNVEV (reference sequence). Trimming stripped 2 bases from V and 7 bases from J, with 11 bases between. CDR3 sequence reads: CASSLREVDGELFF. CDR3 DNA sequence: TGTGCCAGCAGTTTAAGGGAGGTGGACGGGGAGCTGTTTTTT.

The chain recombines TRBV9 with TRBJ2-3; weak D call: TRBD2 (7 bases). The CDR3 spans 15 residues. Germline lookup yields CDR1 SGDLS and CDR2 YYNGEE. V was cut by 1 base and J by 2 bases, with 11 bases left in between. This CDR3 reads CASSVRRGPTDTQYF. The CDR3 coding sequence is TGTGCCAGCAGCGTAAGGCGGGGGCCCACAGATACGCAGTATTTT. Full variable domain (rest looked up from reference TRBV9 and TRBJ2-3): DSGVTQTPKHLITATGQRVTLRCSPRSGDLSVYWYQQSLDQGLQFLIQYYNGEERAKGNILERFSAQQFPDLHSELNLSSLELGDSALYFCASSVRRGPTDTQYFGPGTRLTVL.

This clone was found once. The V and J genes are TRBV5-1 and TRBJ2-7; D unresolved. Germline V gives CDR1 SGHRS, CDR2 YFSETQ. Trimming cost V 2 bases and J 0 bases, with 18 bases left between them. The CDR3 length is 17 residues. This CDR3 is CASSFFSRAQSSYEQYF. CDR3 in DNA: TGCGCCAGCAGCTTCTTTTCCCGGGCTCAGAGCTCCTACGAGCAGTACTTC.

The chain links TRBV5-6 to TRBJ1-5; possibly TRBD1 for D (6 bases). The CDR3 runs 16 residues. The V end was cut by 1 base, the J end by 6 bases, with 17 bases between. The germline CDR1 and CDR2 sequences are SGHDT and YYEEEE. CDR3 in DNA: TGTGCCAGCAGCTTGACTCGATGGGGGCTTGGTCAGCCCCAGCATTTT. This encodes CASSLTRWGLGQPQHF.

The chain joins TRBV4-3 to TRBJ1-4, with D perhaps matching TRBD1 (6 bases). CDR1 is LGHNA, CDR2 YSLEER, per germline. Trimming stripped 0 bases from V and 2 bases from J, with 10 bases between. The CDR3 extends over 16 amino acids. The CDR3 here is CASSQDTGSTNEKLFF. CDR3 nucleotides: TGCGCCAGCAGCCAAGACACAGGGTCTACTAATGAAAAACTGTTTTTT.

V is TRBV28 and J is TRBJ2-3, with D perhaps matching TRBD2 (6 bases). Germline lookup yields CDR1 MDHEN and CDR2 SYDVKM. The CDR3 loop spans 12 amino acids. Trimming removed 7 bases from V and 8 bases from J, with 13 bases in between. The CDR3 DNA is TGTGCCAGCACCCGGGGGTCGGGTACGCAGTATTTT. Its translation is CASTRGSGTQYF.

This clone has only one observation. This chain connects TRBV5-4 to TRBJ2-7; 9 bases fit TRBD2. The CDR3 is made up of 17 amino acids. V shed 6 bases, J shed 0 bases, and the junction held 13 bases outside the gene matches. The germline V gene encodes CDR1 SGHNT and CDR2 YYREEE (reference sequence). The CDR3 reads CASTRGGRGASSYEQYF. DNA for the CDR3: TGTGCCAGCACGCGGGGCGGGAGGGGAGCTAGCTCCTACGAGCAGTACTTC.

This chain connects TRBV19 to TRBJ1-1; D not resolved. Germline loops: CDR1 LNHDA, CDR2 SQIVND (reference sequence). CDR3 length equals 15 residues. Trimming left V 4 bases short and J 5 bases short, with 17 bases between. CDR3 protein: CASSTREGVWTEAFF. CDR3 sequence (DNA): TGTGCCAGTAGTACTCGCGAAGGCGTATGGACTGAAGCTTTCTTT.

CDR3 sequence reads: CASSEGRETQYF. As DNA, the CDR3 is TGTGCCAGCAGTGAAGGGCGGGAGACCCAGTACTTC. The chain employs TRBV2 and TRBJ2-5; no definite D call. The CDR3 totals 12 residues. Germline V gives CDR1 SNHLY, CDR2 FYNNEI. V lost 1 base, J lost 5 bases, and 5 bases lay in between.

The rearrangement joins TRBV5-1 to TRBJ2-1, with D possibly being TRBD2 (5 bases). V was cut by 2 bases and J by 6 bases, with 6 bases left in between. This CDR3 is 12 amino acids long. The germline V gene has CDR1 SGHRS and CDR2 YFSETQ. The DNA of the CDR3 is TGCGCCAGCAGCTTAGAGGGCAATGAGCAGTTCTTC. Its protein is CASSLEGNEQFF. The variable domain in full, completed from reference TRBV5-1 and TRBJ2-1, reads KAGVTQTPRYLIKTRGQQVTLSCSPISGHRSVSWYQQTPGQGLQFLFEYFSETQRNKGNFPGRFSGRQFSNSRSEMNVSTLELGDSALYLCASSLEGNEQFFGPGTRLTVL.

The CDR3 sequence: CASSIGRSSGANVLTF. CDR3 nucleotides: TGTGCCAGTAGTATAGGACGTAGCTCTGGGGCCAACGTCCTGACTTTC. The gene calls are TRBV19 and TRBJ2-6, with D uncertain. The CDR3 contains 16 residues. V lost 1 base and J 0 bases, leaving 7 bases between the germline ends. Germline lookup yields CDR1 LNHDA and CDR2 SQIVND (reference sequence).

This chain connects TRBV19 to TRBJ1-6, with a possible D match to TRBD1 (6 bases). V dropped 0 bases and J dropped 10 bases, with 19 bases sitting between them. The germline V gene has CDR1 LNHDA and CDR2 SQIVND (reference sequence). This CDR3 is built from 17 residues. The CDR3 is CASSIDSTGKVGSPLHF. Here the CDR3 DNA reads TGTGCCAGTAGTATAGATTCCACAGGGAAGGTTGGATCACCCCTCCACTTT.

This clone was counted a few times. The CDR3 loop reads CASRRSSVRIGTAYEQYF. As DNA, the CDR3 is TGTGCCAGTAGGCGAAGTTCCGTTAGAATCGGAACGGCCTACGAGCAGTACTTC. The chain carries TRBV19 and TRBJ2-7; D ambiguous. Between the trimmed V and J ends, which lost 6 bases and 2 bases, there was a span of 26 bases. The CDR3 is made up of 18 amino acids. Germline V gene data show CDR1 as LNHDA and CDR2 as SQIVND (reference sequence).

The chain recombines TRBV4-3 with TRBJ1-2; D is ambiguous. This CDR3 comprises 13 residues. V shed 0 bases and J shed 4 bases, with 6 bases lying between them. Germline CDR1 reads LGHNA; CDR2 reads YSLEER. The CDR3 sequence is CASSQEATYGYTF. The CDR3 nucleotides read TGCGCCAGCAGCCAAGAGGCGACCTATGGCTACACCTTC.

CDR3 residues: CASSLVGGSETQYF. In nucleotides, the CDR3 is TGTGCCAGCAGCTTAGTAGGTGGGTCGGAGACCCAGTACTTC. The chain is built from TRBV7-2 and TRBJ2-5; no reliable D call. This CDR3 has 14 amino acids. Trimming shortened V by 1 base and J by 5 bases, and 11 bases separated the two germline ends. Per the germline V gene, CDR1 is SGHTA and CDR2 is FQGNSA.

The rearrangement uses TRBV18 and TRBJ1-2, with D perhaps TRBD1 (5 bases). This CDR3 is built from 15 residues. Trimming shortened V by 0 bases and J by 7 bases, and 15 bases separated the two germline ends. In germline, CDR1 is KGHSH, CDR2 LQKENI. The CDR3 sequence: CASSPPGIPDSGYTF. CDR3 DNA sequence: TGTGCCAGCTCACCACCGGGCATCCCAGACAGTGGCTACACCTTC. The entire variable domain, with the rest obtained from reference TRBV18 and TRBJ1-2, is as follows: NAGVMQNPRHLVRRRGQEARLRCSPMKGHSHVYWYRQLPEEGLKFMVYLQKENIIDESGMPKERFSAEFPKEGPSILRIQQVVRGDSAAYFCASSPPGIPDSGYTFGSGTRLTVV.

The chain is built from TRBV5-1 and TRBJ2-7, with D possibly matching TRBD2 (7 bases). Per the germline V gene, CDR1 is SGHRS and CDR2 is YFSETQ. The CDR3 contains 14 residues. Trimming shortened V by 4 bases and J by 6 bases, and 17 bases separated the two germline ends. The CDR3 nucleotides read TGCGCCAGCAGCCTCGGGGGAGGGGGAATCGAGCAGTACTTC. This gives the protein CASSLGGGGIEQYF.

CDR3 DNA sequence: TGCAGCGTCGCCGACAGGGGGCTGACTGAGCAGTTCTTC. Its protein product is CSVADRGLTEQFF. J is TRBJ2-1 and V is TRBV29-1; 10 bases agree with TRBD1. This CDR3 is 13 amino acids long. Unmatched junction bases numbered 8, after V lost 6 bases and J lost 9 bases. From germline, CDR1 is SQVTM and CDR2 ANQGSEA.

The chain uses TRBV7-3 and TRBJ2-7; D assignment may be TRBD1 or TRBD2 (5 bases each). The CDR3 is 15 residues long. V was pared by 0 bases and J by 0 bases, with 9 bases between. The germline gives CDR1 SGHTA, CDR2 FQGTGA. The CDR3 is CASSLTGTNSYEQYF. For the CDR3, the DNA is TGTGCCAGCAGCTTAACCGGGACCAACTCCTACGAGCAGTACTTC.

This clone appeared a few times. The chain links TRBV5-1 to TRBJ2-2; 10 bases are a match to TRBD2. Germline V gives CDR1 SGHRS, CDR2 YFSETQ. V shed 4 bases, J shed 7 bases, and the junction held 7 bases outside the gene matches. This CDR3 comprises 15 residues. CDR3 protein: CASSPRTSGGGELFF. DNA for the CDR3: TGCGCCAGCAGCCCTCGGACTAGCGGCGGCGGGGAGCTGTTTTTT.

The rearrangement joins TRBV27 to TRBJ1-1, with D unresolved. From germline, CDR1 is MNHEY and CDR2 SMNVEV (reference sequence). This CDR3 contains 15 residues. Trimming took 0 bases from V and 3 from J, leaving 11 bases between them. The chain's CDR3 is CASSLSPELHTEAFF. The CDR3 DNA reads as TGTGCCAGCAGTTTATCCCCCGAGCTCCACACTGAAGCTTTCTTT.

The J gene is TRBJ2-6, the V gene TRBV4-1; weak D call: TRBD1 (7 bases). CDR1 MGHRA and CDR2 YSYEKL come from the germline V gene. CDR3 length: 18 amino acids. V shed 0 bases and J shed 3 bases, with 15 bases lying between them. The CDR3 DNA sequence: TGCGCCAGCAGCCAAGAAACTGGAGGGGGCTATGGGGCCAACGTCCTGACTTTC. Translation gives CASSQETGGGYGANVLTF.

J is TRBJ2-7 and V is TRBV5-1, with D perhaps assigned TRBD1 or TRBD2 (5 bases each). The V gene lost 4 bases and the J gene lost 6 bases, with 23 bases spanning the gap. CDR1 is SGHRS, CDR2 YFSETQ, per germline. This CDR3 is built from 16 residues. The CDR3 loop reads CASSPVNTGQAREQYF. Written as DNA, the CDR3 is TGCGCCAGCAGCCCCGTGAACACGGGGCAGGCCCGCGAGCAGTACTTC.